The sequence of this T cell receptor (beta chain) was determined in a study of CD8 T cells in ankylosing spondylitis. Study-level results: Typical of ankylosing spondylitis blood, it appeared, was a TCR beta motif of several highly homologous variants.

Via MiXCR, TCRdb re-called the 5' RACE reads, giving one row per CDR3 protein. The sample holds approximately 150,000 distinct CDR3 sequences, under 20% seen once. This clonotype turned up a few times. As yet, its antigen is unknown. V was cut by 6 bases and J by 4 bases, with 12 bases left in between. From germline, CDR1 is MGHDK and CDR2 SYGVNS. The CDR3 is 13 amino acids. The J gene is TRBJ1-1, the V gene TRBV25-1; weak D call: TRBD1 (5 bases). Sequenced sample: blood, either unsorted or a sorted T cell fraction (not recorded which). This sequence originates from a male donor with ankylosing spondylitis. In DNA, the CDR3 is TGTGCCAGCAGCCCTCGGGGGATCACTGAAGCTTTCTTT. It encodes CASSPRGITEAFF.